This T cell receptor (beta chain) was identified in a study of identical twins. Germline assignment: CDR1 MDHEN and CDR2 SYDVKM. The CDR3 sequence is 14 residues long. Losses at the gene ends were 6 bases for V and 5 bases for J; bases not matched to a gene: 6. Unique molecular identifiers were present on cDNA, and template switching added a universal primer site. TCRdb redid the calling of the 5' RACE reads with MiXCR, one entry per CDR3 protein. This sample has more than 350,000 distinct CDR3 sequences, with around 9.7% found just once. This clonotype has more than one count but fewer than ten. What it recognizes is unknown. General study points: Alpha sequences out of frame and shared by twins had excess low generation probability. Twin sharing of out-of-frame TCR alpha was underestimated by models in monozygotic pairs.

The donor group consisted entirely of healthy Caucasians. This sequence was found in a woman in her forties or fifties in good health. The V gene is TRBV28, the J gene TRBJ1-4, with 7 bases identical to TRBD1. Sequenced material: naive T cells sorted from blood. Here the CDR3 DNA reads TGTGCCAGCAGCCGGGGACAGTTCAATGAAAAACTGTTTTTT. It codes for CASSRGQFNEKLFF. Drawing the rest from reference TRBV28 and TRBJ1-4, the complete variable domain is DVKVTQSSRYLVKRTGEKVFLECVQDMDHENMFWYRQDPGLGLRLIYFSYDVKMKEKGDIPEGYSVSREKKERFSLILESASTNQTSMYLCASSRGQFNEKLFFGSGTQLSVL.